A single T cell receptor (beta chain) is shown here with its context. This sample is part of a study of identical twins. TCRdb itself ran the 5' RACE reads through MiXCR, one entry per CDR3 protein. Of 1.5 million to 2 million distinct CDR3 sequences in the sample, under 35% were seen once. CDR1 and CDR2 (germline): MDHEN, SYDVKM. V lost 2 bases and J lost 8; bases outside the gene matches: 14. The CDR3 runs to 16 residues. The chain has TRBV28 and TRBJ1-2; TRBD1 matches at 7 bases. The source of this sequence is a newborn girl in good health. The sequencing input was cord blood. The CDR3: CASSLRGTEFKGGYTF. CDR3 nucleotide sequence: TGTGCCAGCAGTTTAAGAGGGACAGAGTTCAAGGGGGGCTACACCTTC.